Listed here are 32 T cell receptor beta chains from one sample, sequenced in a study of identical twins. TCRdb reprocessed the 5' RACE reads with MiXCR, giving one entry per CDR3 protein. The table includes 450,000 or so distinct CDR3 sequences, approximately 18% detected once. Sequences were obtained from naive T cells sorted from blood. These receptors originate from a man aged 45-65 years in good health.

The chain employs TRBV6-2 or TRBV6-3 and TRBJ2-5; D remains ambiguous. Trimming removed 2 bases at V and 5 bases at J, with 12 bases between. The CDR3 is made up of 14 amino acids. Germline V lookup: CDR1 MNHEY, CDR2 SVGEGT. The CDR3 region is CASSYISFRETQYF. Here the CDR3 DNA reads TGTGCCAGCAGTTACATTTCCTTCCGGGAGACCCAGTACTTC.

This clonotype showed up many times. The V call is TRBV12-3 or TRBV12-4, the J call TRBJ2-5, with 9 bases lining up with TRBD1. This CDR3 comprises 13 residues. Unmatched junction bases numbered 9, after V lost 8 bases and J lost 8 bases. CDR3 loop: CASFSGQGITQYF. The CDR3 coding sequence is TGTGCCAGCTTTTCCGGACAGGGGATTACCCAGTACTTC.

CDR3 coding DNA: TGCAGTGCTCCCCTGGGGGGACACACAGATACGCAGTATTTT. Protein product: CSAPLGGHTDTQYF. The chain couples TRBV20-1 to TRBJ2-3, with D perhaps given as TRBD1 or TRBD2 (6 bases each). This CDR3 comprises 14 residues. Trimming removed 5 bases from V and 2 bases from J, with 14 bases in between. The germline V gene encodes CDR1 DFQATT and CDR2 SNEGSKA (reference sequence).

This clonotype was recorded at least ten times. The CDR3 DNA follows: TGTGCCAGCAGCACTCAGGGTGTGAACACTGAAGCTTTCTTT. Translated, it gives CASSTQGVNTEAFF. V and J are TRBV5-6 and TRBJ1-1, with D possibly being TRBD1 (5 bases). This CDR3 contains 14 residues. Per the germline V gene, CDR1 is SGHDT and CDR2 is YYEEEE. V dropped 4 bases and J dropped 0 bases, with 10 bases sitting between them.

This clonotype was detected a few times. The chain carries TRBV6-2 or TRBV6-3 and TRBJ1-5, with 7 nucleotides matching TRBD1. V shed 5 bases and J 0 bases; nucleotides not matched to a gene: 10. The CDR3 spans 17 residues. Germline V lookup: CDR1 MNHEY, CDR2 SVGEGT. Written as DNA, the CDR3 is TGTGCCAGCAGTGCGGGACAGACTTACTATAGCAATCAGCCCCAGCATTTT. It is translated as CASSAGQTYYSNQPQHF.

The chain carries TRBV19 and TRBJ2-2, with TRBD1 matching over 7 bases. Losses at the gene ends were 6 bases for V and 4 bases for J; bases not matched to a gene: 8. Germline V CDR1 and CDR2: LNHDA, SQIVND (reference sequence). There are 15 residues in the CDR3. The CDR3 region has the DNA TGTGCCAGTAGCGGGAAGACAGGGCCCACCGGGGAGCTGTTTTTT. This encodes CASSGKTGPTGELFF.

The chain joins TRBV5-1 to TRBJ2-5; 9 nucleotides match TRBD1. The length of the CDR3 is 15 residues. CDR1 is SGHRS and CDR2 is YFSETQ in the germline V gene. The J segment lost 7 bases and the V segment lost 0 bases, leaving 7 bases of the junction unmatched. Here the CDR3 DNA reads TGCGCCAGCAGCTTGGGACAACAGGGGGCAGGGACCCAGTACTTC. This codes for CASSLGQQGAGTQYF.

This clonotype was seen many times. The rearrangement links TRBV20-1 to TRBJ2-7; 7 positions agree with TRBD1. CDR1 DFQATT and CDR2 SNEGSKA come from the germline V gene (reference sequence). The CDR3 extends over 14 amino acids. V trimming: 5 bases; J trimming: 4 bases; junction bases outside the gene matches: 11. Written as DNA, the CDR3 is TGCAGTGCTCACGACAGGGTGGGGCAGTACGAGCAGTACTTC. This gives the protein CSAHDRVGQYEQYF.

This rearrangement joins TRBV4-3 to TRBJ2-5; D ambiguous. The CDR3 covers 16 residues. Per the germline V gene, CDR1 is LGHNA and CDR2 is YSLEER. The V end lost 0 bases, the J end lost 0 bases, and 11 bases lay between the germline ends. The CDR3 coding sequence is TGCGCCAGCAGCCAAGATCTCTACGGTAACCAAGAGACCCAGTACTTC. Its protein product is CASSQDLYGNQETQYF.

The chain couples TRBV12-3 or TRBV12-4 to TRBJ1-2; TRBD1 matches at 8 bases. Germline trimming cut 7 bases from V and 0 bases from J; bases unmatched to any gene: 4. The CDR3 spans 14 residues. CDR3 DNA: TGTGCCAGCATACGGACAGGGACTAACTATGGCTACACCTTC. As protein: CASIRTGTNYGYTF.

Of note for this clonotype: A much larger clone differs from this one at a single base, so this may be a read error. This chain links TRBV6-2 or TRBV6-3 with TRBJ2-7; tentatively, D is TRBD1 (5 bases). This CDR3 region has 15 residues. From germline, CDR1 is MNHEY and CDR2 SVGEGT. Here the CDR3 reads CASRYSGQGLGEQYF. In DNA form, the CDR3 reads TGTGCCAGCAGATACTCGGGCCAGGGCCTGGGCGAGCAGTACTTC.

This clonotype was seen ten or more times. The rearrangement joins TRBV20-1 to TRBJ2-2, with no clear D. V gave up 3 bases and J gave up 11 bases, with 16 bases separating them. Germline V gives CDR1 DFQATT, CDR2 SNEGSKA (reference sequence). This CDR3 contains 13 residues. CDR3 loop: CSASQSGIRELFF. Written as DNA, the CDR3 is TGCAGTGCTAGTCAATCTGGGATCCGAGAGCTGTTTTTT.

There are a few counts of this clonotype. This rearrangement joins TRBV28 to TRBJ2-7, with 7 positions matching TRBD1. This CDR3 is built from 14 residues. CDR1 is MDHEN, CDR2 SYDVKM, per germline. V dropped 7 bases and J dropped 6; count of bases not matched to a gene: 12. The CDR3 DNA sequence: TGTGCCAGCACAGGACAGGTCCCTAGGCTCGAGCAGTACTTC. Residues: CASTGQVPRLEQYF. The variable domain in full, with the rest retrieved from reference TRBV28 and TRBJ2-7, is DVKVTQSSRYLVKRTGEKVFLECVQDMDHENMFWYRQDPGLGLRLIYFSYDVKMKEKGDIPEGYSVSREKKERFSLILESASTNQTSMYLCASTGQVPRLEQYFGPGTRLTVT.

The rearrangement uses TRBV12-3 or TRBV12-4 and TRBJ1-4, with D unclear. The CDR3 covers 12 residues. With 6 bases removed from V and 8 bases from J, the gap between germline ends came to 10 bases. CDR3 coding DNA: TGTGCCAGCAGAGGGCTTTGGGAAAAACTGTTTTTT. Protein: CASRGLWEKLFF.

Only a few counts were recorded for this clonotype. The rearrangement links TRBV7-3 to TRBJ2-1; D tentatively reads TRBD1 or TRBD2 (5 bases each). The CDR3 has 13 amino acids. Germline V gene data show CDR1 as SGHTA and CDR2 as FQGTGA. The V and J ends lost 6 bases and 9 bases respectively, with 15 bases between them. The CDR3 loop is CASSIGTPFEQFF. The CDR3 bases are TGTGCCAGCAGTATCGGGACCCCTTTTGAGCAGTTCTTC.

This clonotype has ten or more counts. The chain joins TRBV6-5 to TRBJ2-7, with 8 bases fitting TRBD1. Germline CDR1 is MNHEY and CDR2 is SVGAGI. The CDR3 spans 15 residues. With 2 bases clipped from V and 4 bases from J, the junction kept 7 bases outside the gene matches. In nucleotides, the CDR3 is TGTGCCAGCAGTTACGAGGCAGGGGGCTCGTACGAGCAGTACTTC. Translation gives CASSYEAGGSYEQYF.

A few counts support this clonotype. This sequence joins TRBV20-1 and TRBJ2-7; TRBD2 agrees at 9 bases. Germline V CDR1 and CDR2: DFQATT, SNEGSKA (reference sequence). V was clipped by 3 bases and J by 2 bases; unmatched bases: 5. The CDR3 sequence is 14 residues long. This chain's CDR3 is CSASPASGTYEQYF. CDR3 DNA sequence: TGCAGTGCTAGCCCCGCTAGCGGGACCTACGAGCAGTACTTC.

The chain joins TRBV6-5 to TRBJ1-2; D gene unclear. The CDR3 spans 12 residues. Trimming shortened V by 10 bases and J by 3 bases, and 12 bases separated the two germline ends. From germline, CDR1 is MNHEY and CDR2 SVGAGI. The CDR3 reads CATREVYYGYTF. The CDR3 DNA reads TGTGCCACCCGGGAGGTCTACTATGGCTACACCTTC.

The chain links TRBV20-1 to TRBJ2-7; tentatively, D is TRBD2 (6 bases). CDR3 size: 12 residues. Germline assignment: CDR1 DFQATT and CDR2 SNEGSKA (reference sequence). V was pared by 3 bases and J by 3 bases, with 9 bases between. The CDR3: CSASPGGYEQYF. CDR3 nucleotide sequence: TGCAGTGCTAGTCCCGGGGGCTACGAGCAGTACTTC.

This clonotype was counted ten times or more. The chain links TRBV5-6 to TRBJ2-1; TRBD2 agrees at 7 bases. Germline V gene sequence: CDR1 SGHDT, CDR2 YYEEEE. Trimming removed 3 bases from V and 2 bases from J; junction bases left unmatched: 5. This CDR3 comprises 15 residues. The CDR3 loop is CASSYGLVAYNEQFF. CDR3 in DNA: TGTGCCAGCAGCTACGGACTAGTCGCCTACAATGAGCAGTTCTTC.

This clonotype was detected many times. The chain joins TRBV4-2 to TRBJ2-1, with 11 bases matching TRBD2. Germline lookup yields CDR1 LGHNA and CDR2 YNFKEQ. The CDR3 runs to 14 residues. J gave up 10 bases and V 1 base, and 3 bases lay outside the gene matches. The DNA for the CDR3 is TGTGCCAGCAGCCAAGGCGCTAGCGGGAGGGAGCAGTTCTTC. Its translation is CASSQGASGREQFF.

This clonotype has just a few counts. The chain is built from TRBV9 and TRBJ2-1; TRBD2 agrees at 9 bases. V shed 3 bases, J shed 10 bases, and the junction held 20 bases outside the gene matches. The germline V gene encodes CDR1 SGDLS and CDR2 YYNGEE. This CDR3 comprises 18 residues. DNA of the CDR3: TGTGCCAGCAGCGCCTCCCTAGGGGCGGGAGGGTCCGCCTTGGAGCAGTTCTTC. Protein: CASSASLGAGGSALEQFF.

The J gene is TRBJ2-4, the V gene TRBV7-2; D is uncertain. CDR1 is SGHTA and CDR2 is FQGNSA in the germline V gene. CDR3 size: 14 residues. Between the trimmed V and J ends, which lost 1 base and 3 bases, there was a span of 7 bases. The CDR3 loop reads CASSLDRVKNIQYF. CDR3 in DNA: TGTGCCAGCAGCTTAGACCGTGTCAAAAACATTCAGTACTTC.

DNA of the CDR3: TGCAGCGTGAGTAGCGGGGGGGCCCCTCGTGATGAGCAGTTCTTC. This sequence encodes CSVSSGGAPRDEQFF. The chain has TRBV29-1 and TRBJ2-1, with 11 bases matching TRBD2. The CDR3 consists of 15 residues. Per the germline V gene, CDR1 is SQVTM and CDR2 is ANQGSEA. V shed 6 bases and J 8 bases; nucleotides not matched to a gene: 12.

This clonotype was counted many times. V is TRBV15 and J is TRBJ2-1; tentative D call: TRBD1 (6 bases). The CDR3 spans 13 residues. Germline-derived CDR1 and CDR2 are LNHNV and YYDKDF (reference sequence). The V end was cut by 5 bases, the J end by 10 bases, with 15 bases between. Here the CDR3 DNA reads TGTGCCACCAGCGCCAGACAGGAGGCCGAGCAGTTCTTC. Its translation is CATSARQEAEQFF.

This clonotype was counted between two and nine times. This sequence joins TRBV5-1 and TRBJ2-3; 9 nucleotides agree with TRBD2. Germline V gene data show CDR1 as SGHRS and CDR2 as YFSETQ. The ends lost 4 bases at V and 4 bases at J; junction bases unmatched: 16. The CDR3 has 18 residues. CDR3 region: CASSRMGLAEGPSDTQYF. The CDR3 bases are TGCGCCAGCAGCCGAATGGGACTAGCCGAGGGTCCTTCAGATACGCAGTATTTT.

A note on this clonotype: This may be a read error, as it is one base from a much larger clone. This chain's CDR3 is CASSQGGAKSIQYF. For the CDR3, the DNA is TGTGCCAGCAGCCAAGGTGGAGCCAAAAGCATTCAGTACTTC. The chain links TRBV4-2 to TRBJ2-4; D is unclear. This CDR3 comprises 14 residues. Per germline, CDR1 LGHNA and CDR2 YNFKEQ.

This clonotype has only a few counts. The CDR3 protein is CATSRSPGTSSEQFF. In DNA form, the CDR3 reads TGTGCCACCAGCAGATCCCCCGGGACTAGCAGTGAGCAGTTCTTC. The chain employs TRBV15 and TRBJ2-1; 9 bases are a match to TRBD2. J gave up 9 bases and V 2 bases, and 8 bases lay outside the gene matches. Germline V gene data show CDR1 as LNHNV and CDR2 as YYDKDF (reference sequence). The CDR3 extends over 15 amino acids. Together with reference TRBV15 and TRBJ2-1, the CDR3 gives the full variable domain: DAMVIQNPRYQVTQFGKPVTLSCSQTLNHNVMYWYQQKSSQAPKLLFHYYDKDFNNEADTPDNFQSRRPNTSFCFLDIRSPGLGDTAMYLCATSRSPGTSSEQFFGPGTRLTVL.

The gene calls are TRBV9 and TRBJ1-1; 7 bases align to TRBD1. Germline CDR1 SGDLS, CDR2 YYNGEE. The CDR3 extends over 14 amino acids. Unmatched junction bases numbered 3, after V lost 3 bases and J lost 1 base. The CDR3 sequence is CASSAQGQNTEAFF. The CDR3 bases are TGTGCCAGCAGCGCACAGGGGCAGAACACTGAAGCTTTCTTT.

V usage is TRBV5-1 and J usage is TRBJ1-6; 10 nucleotides align to TRBD1. Germline CDR1 and CDR2: SGHRS and YFSETQ. Trimming at V came to 0 bases and at J to 9 bases, leaving 3 bases not matched to a gene. The CDR3 extends over 15 amino acids. The CDR3 DNA is TGCGCCAGCAGCTTGGCGGGACAGGGGACTTCACCCCTCCACTTT. Its protein product is CASSLAGQGTSPLHF.

V and J are TRBV4-1 and TRBJ2-1; 9 nucleotides align to TRBD2. The CDR3 is 15 amino acids. Looked up from germline, CDR1 is MGHRA and CDR2 is YSYEKL. V dropped 3 bases and J dropped 7; count of bases not matched to a gene: 7. The CDR3 DNA reads TGCGCCAGCAGCCATGGCGTAGCGGGGGTAAATGAGCAGTTCTTC. Protein product: CASSHGVAGVNEQFF.

This clonotype has more than one count but fewer than ten. The chain combines TRBV6-5 with TRBJ2-3; no reliable D call. The germline gives CDR1 MNHEY, CDR2 SVGAGI. V lost 2 bases, J lost 6 bases, and 6 bases lay in between. The CDR3 spans 12 residues. For the CDR3, the DNA is TGTGCCAGCAGTTACCGTGGGGATACGCAGTATTTT. It specifies CASSYRGDTQYF.